These 12 T cell receptor beta chains were all obtained from the same sample, sequenced in a study of CXCR3-negative and CXCR3-positive naive CD8 T cells. General observations from the study: The study found more hydrophobic TRB CDR3s in CXCR3-positive naive cells than in CXCR3-negative naive cells.

Researchers prepared the TRB cDNA libraries using 5' RACE with UMI labels. For each CDR3 protein, TCRdb gives one entry from its re-call of the 5' RACE reads, without DNA. This listing includes about 50,000 distinct CDR3 sequences. No cognate antigen is known for these TCRs. The sequencing input was naive CXCR3+ CD8+ T cells from blood. The subset is: CD45RO-CCR7+CD27+CD95- naive CD8+ T cells expressing CXCR3 (TNR3+). The receptors were sampled from a human donor in good health. Some clones in this sample may be carry-over from other donors' samples.

This rearrangement joins TRBV12-3 or TRBV12-4 to TRBJ2-7; the D gene TCRdb calls, TRBD1, cannot be checked with no DNA. This CDR3 spans 13 amino acids. Here the CDR3 reads CASSHPGGGEQYF.

V and J are TRBV7-9 and TRBJ1-2; TCRdb returns TRBD1, unconfirmable since there is no DNA. Germline V CDR1 and CDR2: SEHNR, FQNEAQ (reference sequence). The CDR3 sequence is 16 residues long. Here the CDR3 reads CASSSQGQGGTYGYTF.

The V gene is TRBV12-2, the J gene TRBJ2-6; the D gene TCRdb calls, TRBD1, cannot be checked with no DNA. TRBV12-2 represents a pseudogene. This CDR3 is built from 21 residues. CDR3 region: CASRSSTGTGATTGGANVLTF.

The rearrangement joins TRBV5-1 to TRBJ2-3; TCRdb's D call, TRBD1, is unchecked because there is no DNA. This CDR3 contains 17 residues. Germline CDR1 is SGHRS and CDR2 is YFSETQ. This CDR3 reads CASSLEPGQGGTDTQYF.

V gene TRBV12-3 or TRBV12-4 combines with J gene TRBJ2-1; TCRdb selects TRBD1, and the lack of DNA leaves this call unchecked. This CDR3 region has 15 residues. The CDR3 is CASSFAGGGDDEQFF.

The genes are TRBV6-2 or TRBV6-3 and TRBJ2-5; TCRdb's D call of TRBD1 is untestable without DNA. The germline gives CDR1 MNHEY, CDR2 SVGEGT. The CDR3 runs 18 residues. CDR3 protein: CASSYPPGAGDPRETQYF.

The chain is built from TRBV5-6 and TRBJ2-7; TCRdb's D gene call, TRBD1, goes unchecked for lack of DNA. Germline assignment: CDR1 SGHDT and CDR2 YYEEEE. The CDR3 is made up of 13 amino acids. CDR3 sequence: CASSFGLGCEQYF.

The rearrangement joins TRBV7-6 to TRBJ1-1; absent DNA, TCRdb's TRBD1 call cannot be checked. The CDR3 loop spans 17 amino acids. The germline V gene has CDR1 SGHVS and CDR2 FNYEAQ. CDR3: CASSWDRRSDMNTEAFF.

V is TRBV6-5 and J is TRBJ2-5; TCRdb's assignment of TRBD1 cannot be checked, as there is no DNA. CDR3 length: 17 residues. Germline V gene sequence: CDR1 MNHEY, CDR2 SVGAGI. This chain's CDR3 is CASSYFLGGQEQETQYF.

The V gene is TRBV4-1, the J gene TRBJ2-7; the TCRdb D gene call, TRBD1, has no DNA to confirm it. CDR1 and CDR2 (germline): MGHRA, YSYEKL. The CDR3 has 14 residues. The CDR3 loop reads CASRPGTGSYEQYF.

CDR3 sequence reads: CSATPSYEQYF. The V gene is TRBV20-1, the J gene TRBJ2-7. Germline V gene data show CDR1 as DFQATT and CDR2 as SNEGSKA (reference sequence). The CDR3 is 11 amino acids.

The rearrangement joins TRBV5-6 to TRBJ2-1. From germline, CDR1 is SGHDT and CDR2 YYEEEE. This CDR3 contains 15 residues. The CDR3 is CASSLGGQSYNEQFF.